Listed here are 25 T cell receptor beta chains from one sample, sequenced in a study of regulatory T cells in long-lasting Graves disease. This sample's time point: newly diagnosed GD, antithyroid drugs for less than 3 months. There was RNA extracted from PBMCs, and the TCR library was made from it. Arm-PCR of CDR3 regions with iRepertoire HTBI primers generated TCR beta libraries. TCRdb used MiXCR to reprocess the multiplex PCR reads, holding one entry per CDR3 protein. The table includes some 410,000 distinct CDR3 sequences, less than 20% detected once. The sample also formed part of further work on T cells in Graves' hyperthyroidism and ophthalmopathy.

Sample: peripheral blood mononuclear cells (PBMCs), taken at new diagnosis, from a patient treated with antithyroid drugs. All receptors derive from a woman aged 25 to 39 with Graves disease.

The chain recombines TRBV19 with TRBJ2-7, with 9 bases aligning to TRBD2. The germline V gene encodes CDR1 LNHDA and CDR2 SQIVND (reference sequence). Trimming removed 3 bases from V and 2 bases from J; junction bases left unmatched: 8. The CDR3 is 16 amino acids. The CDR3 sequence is CASSMLRSGRPYEQYF. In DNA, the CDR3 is TGTGCCAGTAGTATGCTCCGGAGCGGGAGGCCCTACGAGCAGTACTTC.

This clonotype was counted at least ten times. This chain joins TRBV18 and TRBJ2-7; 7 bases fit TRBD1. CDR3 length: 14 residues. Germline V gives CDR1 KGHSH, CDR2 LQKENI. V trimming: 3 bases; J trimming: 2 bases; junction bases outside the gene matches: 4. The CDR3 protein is CASSPGTEPYEQYF. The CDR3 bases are TGTGCCAGCTCACCTGGGACAGAGCCCTACGAGCAGTACTTC.

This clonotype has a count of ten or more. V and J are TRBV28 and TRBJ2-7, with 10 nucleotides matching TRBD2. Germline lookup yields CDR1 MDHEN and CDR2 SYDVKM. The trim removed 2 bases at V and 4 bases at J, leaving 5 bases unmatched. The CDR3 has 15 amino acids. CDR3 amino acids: CASSLMASGSYEQYF. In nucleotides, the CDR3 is TGTGCCAGCAGTTTAATGGCTAGCGGGAGTTACGAGCAGTACTTC.

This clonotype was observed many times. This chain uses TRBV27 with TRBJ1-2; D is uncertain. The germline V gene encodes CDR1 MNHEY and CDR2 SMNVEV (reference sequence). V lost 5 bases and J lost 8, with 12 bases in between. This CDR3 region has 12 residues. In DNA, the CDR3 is TGTGCCAGCAGTGCGTCCGGGAGGGGCTACACCTTC. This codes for CASSASGRGYTF.

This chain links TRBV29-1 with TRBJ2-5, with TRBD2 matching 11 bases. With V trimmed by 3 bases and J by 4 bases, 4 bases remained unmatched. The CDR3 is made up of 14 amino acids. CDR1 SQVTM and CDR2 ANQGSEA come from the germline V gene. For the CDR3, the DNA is TGCAGCGTTGAGATAGCGGGAGGGGTAGAGACCCAGTACTTC. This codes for CSVEIAGGVETQYF.

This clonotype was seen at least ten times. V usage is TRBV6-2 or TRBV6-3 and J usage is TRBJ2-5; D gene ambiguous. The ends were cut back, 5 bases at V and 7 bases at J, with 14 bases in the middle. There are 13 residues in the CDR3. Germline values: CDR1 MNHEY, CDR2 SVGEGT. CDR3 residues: CASSTSAGLTQYF. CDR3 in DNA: TGTGCCAGCAGTACTTCCGCCGGTCTGACCCAGTACTTC.

In DNA form, the CDR3 reads TGTGCCAGCAGTTACACCAACCCCAGGGAGGCTAATTCACCCCTCCACTTT. Its protein product is CASSYTNPREANSPLHF. The rearrangement links TRBV6-2 or TRBV6-3 to TRBJ1-6; perhaps TRBD1 as D (5 bases). Germline CDR1 MNHEY, CDR2 SVGEGT. The CDR3 has 17 residues. Trimming stripped 2 bases from V and 6 bases from J, with 17 bases between.

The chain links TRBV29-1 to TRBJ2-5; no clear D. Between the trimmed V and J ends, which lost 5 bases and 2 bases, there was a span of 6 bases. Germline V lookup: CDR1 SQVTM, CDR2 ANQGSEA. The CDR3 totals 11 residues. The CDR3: CSVLGQETQYF. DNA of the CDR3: TGCAGCGTTCTGGGGCAAGAGACCCAGTACTTC.

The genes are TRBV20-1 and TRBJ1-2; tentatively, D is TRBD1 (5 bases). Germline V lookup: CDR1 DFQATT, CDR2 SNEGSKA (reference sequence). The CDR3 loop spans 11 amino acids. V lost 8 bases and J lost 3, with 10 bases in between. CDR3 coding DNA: TGCAGTACCGCGGGGGACTATGGCTACACCTTC. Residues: CSTAGDYGYTF.

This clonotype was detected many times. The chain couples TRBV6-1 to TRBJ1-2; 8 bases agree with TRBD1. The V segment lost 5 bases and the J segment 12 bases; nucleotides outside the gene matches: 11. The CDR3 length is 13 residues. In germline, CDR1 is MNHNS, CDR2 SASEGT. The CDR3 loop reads CASSTPGTGFHTF. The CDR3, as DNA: TGTGCCAGCAGTACCCCCGGGACAGGCTTCCACACCTTC.

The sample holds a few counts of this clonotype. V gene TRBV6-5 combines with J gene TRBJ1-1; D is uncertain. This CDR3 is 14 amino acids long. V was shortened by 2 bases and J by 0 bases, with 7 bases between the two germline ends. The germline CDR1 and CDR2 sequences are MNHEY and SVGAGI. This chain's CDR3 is CASSYRAMNTEAFF. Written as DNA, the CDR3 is TGTGCCAGCAGTTACAGGGCCATGAACACTGAAGCTTTCTTT.

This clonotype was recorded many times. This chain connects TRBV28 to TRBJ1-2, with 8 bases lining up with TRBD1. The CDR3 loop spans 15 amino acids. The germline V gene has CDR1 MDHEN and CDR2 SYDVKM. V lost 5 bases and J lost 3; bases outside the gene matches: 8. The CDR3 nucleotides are TGTGCCAGCAGTCCCTGGGACAGGCCCGACTATGGCTACACCTTC. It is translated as CASSPWDRPDYGYTF.

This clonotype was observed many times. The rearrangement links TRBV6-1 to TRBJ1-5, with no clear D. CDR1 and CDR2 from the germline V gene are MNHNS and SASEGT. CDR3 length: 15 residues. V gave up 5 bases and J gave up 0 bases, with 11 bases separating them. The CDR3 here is CASSPLGYSNQPQHF. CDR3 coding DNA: TGTGCCAGCAGTCCCCTAGGATATAGCAATCAGCCCCAGCATTTT.

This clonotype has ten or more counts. CDR3 loop: CASSSPGSNPYGYTF. In nucleotides, the CDR3 is TGTGCCAGCAGTTCCCCCGGAAGCAATCCCTATGGCTACACCTTC. V is TRBV27 and J is TRBJ1-2; D not resolved. This CDR3 has 15 residues. CDR1 is MNHEY and CDR2 is SMNVEV in the germline V gene (reference sequence). Deletions cut 4 bases from V and 4 bases from J, with 16 bases between.

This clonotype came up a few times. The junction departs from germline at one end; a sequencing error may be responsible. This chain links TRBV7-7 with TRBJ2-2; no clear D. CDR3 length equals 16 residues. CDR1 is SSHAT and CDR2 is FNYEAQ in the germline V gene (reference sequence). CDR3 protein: CASSLGMNANTGELFF. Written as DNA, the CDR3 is TGTGCTAGCAGCTTAGGGATGAACGCGAACACCGGGGAGCTGTTTTTT.

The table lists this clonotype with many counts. CDR3 coding DNA: TGTGCCAGCAGCCAAAGCGGGAGAGGGGTGACAGATACGCAGTATTTT. Translating it yields CASSQSGRGVTDTQYF. J is TRBJ2-3 and V is TRBV28, with 8 bases lining up with TRBD2. The V gene end was trimmed by 6 bases and the J gene end by 3 bases; junction bases not matched to a gene: 11. The CDR3 spans 16 residues. Germline V gives CDR1 MDHEN, CDR2 SYDVKM.

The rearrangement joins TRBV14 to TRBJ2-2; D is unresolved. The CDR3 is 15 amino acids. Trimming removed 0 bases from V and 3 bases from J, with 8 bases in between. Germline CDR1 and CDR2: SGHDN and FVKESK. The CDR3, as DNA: TGTGCCAGCAGCCAAGATTGGCTATACACCGGGGAGCTGTTTTTT. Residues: CASSQDWLYTGELFF. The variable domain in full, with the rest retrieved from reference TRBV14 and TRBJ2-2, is EAGVTQFPSHSVIEKGQTVTLRCDPISGHDNLYWYRRVMGKEIKFLLHFVKESKQDESGMPNNRFLAERTGGTYSTLKVQPAELEDSGVYFCASSQDWLYTGELFFGEGSRLTVL.

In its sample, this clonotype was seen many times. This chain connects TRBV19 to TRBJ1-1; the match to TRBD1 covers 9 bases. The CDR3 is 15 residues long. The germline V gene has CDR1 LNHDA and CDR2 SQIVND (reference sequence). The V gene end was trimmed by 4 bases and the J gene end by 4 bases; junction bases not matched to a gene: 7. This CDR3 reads CASSKQGASSTEAFF. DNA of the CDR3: TGTGCCAGTAGTAAACAGGGGGCGTCTAGCACTGAAGCTTTCTTT.

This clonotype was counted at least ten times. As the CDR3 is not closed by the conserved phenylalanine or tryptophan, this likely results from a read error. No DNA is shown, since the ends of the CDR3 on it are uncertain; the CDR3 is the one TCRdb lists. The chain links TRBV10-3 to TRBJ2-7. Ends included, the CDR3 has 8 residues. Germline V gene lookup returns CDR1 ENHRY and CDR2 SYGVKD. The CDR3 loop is CAIRASVA.

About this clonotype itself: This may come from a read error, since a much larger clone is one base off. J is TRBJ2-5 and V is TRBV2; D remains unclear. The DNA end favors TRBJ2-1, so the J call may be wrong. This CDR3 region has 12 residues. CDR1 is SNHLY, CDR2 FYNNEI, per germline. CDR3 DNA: TGTGCCAGCATCGGTATTCAAGAGACCCAGTTCTTC. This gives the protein CASIGIQETQFF.

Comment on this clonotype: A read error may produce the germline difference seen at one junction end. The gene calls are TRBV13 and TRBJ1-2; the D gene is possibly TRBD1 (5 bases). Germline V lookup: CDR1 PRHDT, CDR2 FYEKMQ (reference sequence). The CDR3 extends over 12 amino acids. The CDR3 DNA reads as TGTGCCAGCAGCGAAAAAGCCCAGGGCTACACTTTC. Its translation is CASSEKAQGYTF. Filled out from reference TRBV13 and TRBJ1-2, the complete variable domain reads AAGVIQSPRHLIKEKRETATLKCYPIPRHDTVYWYQQGPGQDPQFLISFYEKMQSDKGSIPDRFSAQQFSDYHSELNMSSLELGDSALYFCASSEKAQGYTFGSGTRLTVV.

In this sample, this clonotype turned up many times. Here the CDR3 DNA reads TGCGCCAGCAGCCAAGCGGGGTTTGGCAATCAGCCCCAGCATTTT. Amino acid sequence: CASSQAGFGNQPQHF. The rearrangement joins TRBV4-1 to TRBJ1-5; D call uncertain. This CDR3 is 15 amino acids long. Trimming cost V 1 base and J 2 bases, with 9 bases left between them. The V gene's germline CDR1 is MGHRA and CDR2 YSYEKL.

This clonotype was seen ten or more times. CDR3 DNA: TGCAGTGCTAGATTATATCTTTCCTACGAGCAGTACTTC. Protein sequence: CSARLYLSYEQYF. This sequence joins TRBV20-1 and TRBJ2-7; D not resolved. The CDR3 contains 13 residues. Germline V gene data show CDR1 as DFQATT and CDR2 as SNEGSKA (reference sequence). Trimming took 2 bases from V and 1 from J, leaving 9 bases between them.

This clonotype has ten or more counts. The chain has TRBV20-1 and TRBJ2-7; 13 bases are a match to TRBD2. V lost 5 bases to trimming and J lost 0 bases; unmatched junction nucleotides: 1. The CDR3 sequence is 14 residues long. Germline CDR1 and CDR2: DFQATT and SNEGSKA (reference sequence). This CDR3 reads CSAGTSGTSYEQYF. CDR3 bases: TGCAGTGCTGGGACTAGCGGGACCTCCTACGAGCAGTACTTC.

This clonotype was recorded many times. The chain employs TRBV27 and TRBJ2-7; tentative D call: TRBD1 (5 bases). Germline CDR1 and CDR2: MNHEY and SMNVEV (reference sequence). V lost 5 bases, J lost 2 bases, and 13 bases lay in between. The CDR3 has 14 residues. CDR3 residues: CASSPLPGTYEQYF. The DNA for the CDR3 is TGTGCCAGCAGTCCCCTCCCAGGGACCTACGAGCAGTACTTC.